One T cell receptor (beta chain) is described in this entry. Its antigen is currently unknown. V dropped 2 bases and J dropped 8 bases, with 6 bases sitting between them. The CDR3 contains 11 residues. The V gene's germline CDR1 is MNHNY and CDR2 SVGAGI (reference sequence). These data originate in a study of T cell responses to AZD1222 COVID-19 vaccine. Study-wide results and caveats: Repertoires in all cases were sampled only once the peak T cell response had passed.

The table came from immunoSEQ multiplex PCR; TCRdb's copy has only in-frame clones and leaves some out. The data show about 93,000 clones, 85% to 90% seen once. The specimen comprised peripheral blood, sampled 28 days after the second AZD1222 dose. The TCR sequence derives from an adult who received the AZD1222 COVID-19 vaccine. The rearrangement uses TRBV6-6 and TRBJ1-2; no definite D call. CDR3: CASSYTLGYTF. The CDR3 nucleotides are TGTGCCAGCAGTTACACCCTCGGCTACACCTTC.